This is a list of T cell receptor beta chains from one sample in a study of T cell changes during pregnancy in multiple sclerosis. Assay: immunoSEQ multiplex PCR; the TCRdb copy retains only in-frame clones and omits some. The table records about 64,000 clones, approximately 96% of them present only once. Sequenced material: CD8+ T cells from peripheral blood mononuclear cells, taken after pregnancy. These receptors came from a female donor with multiple sclerosis, enrolled in a pregnancy study. CDR3s include the opening cysteine and the closing phenylalanine or tryptophan. The D gene is left open where the match is weak. Some rows have no size entry. The others give once, few or many, or a class for an expanded clone.

TRBV18	TRBJ1-2	15	TRBD1	.	CASSPLVTGGYGYTF	TGTGCCAGCTCACCTCTCGTAACAGGGGGCTATGGCTACACCTTC
TRBV6-6	TRBJ1-1	13	.	.	CASKDLADTEAFF	TGTGCCAGTAAGGACCTAGCGGACACTGAAGCTTTCTTT
TRBV5-6	TRBJ2-3	17	.	.	CASSLVRGTLVADTQYF	TGTGCCAGCAGCTTGGTTAGGGGCACCCTCGTGGCAGATACGCAGTATTTT
TRBV6-5	TRBJ1-3	13	.	.	CASSSFLGNTIYF	TGTGCCAGCAGTAGCTTTCTCGGAAACACCATATATTTT
TRBV27	TRBJ1-1	14	TRBD1	.	CASSTGQSNTEAFF	TGTGCCAGCAGTACGGGACAGTCGAACACTGAAGCTTTCTTT
TRBV27	TRBJ1-1	15	.	.	CASSFSQGVNTEAFF	TGTGCCAGCAGTTTCTCACAGGGCGTGAACACTGAAGCTTTCTTT
TRBV7-6	TRBJ2-3	16	TRBD2	.	CASSLGAGAIPDTQYF	TGTGCCAGCAGCTTAGGAGCGGGAGCCATCCCAGATACGCAGTATTTT
TRBV5-1	TRBJ2-3	18	TRBD2	.	CASSPFAGGAPSLDTQYF	TGCGCCAGCAGCCCCTTTGCCGGGGGGGCGCCCTCCCTAGATACGCAGTATTTT
TRBV7-9	TRBJ2-5	14	TRBD1	once	CASSDRGKQETQYF	TGTGCCAGCTCGGACAGGGGAAAACAAGAGACCCAGTACTTC
TRBV7-2	TRBJ2-7	12	.	.	CASSPTGNEQYF	TGTGCCAGCAGCCCGACAGGTAACGAGCAGTACTTC
TRBV7-9	TRBJ2-3	13	.	.	CASSSRPADTQYF	TGTGCCAGCAGCTCCCGTCCGGCAGATACGCAGTATTTT
TRBV13	TRBJ2-1	14	.	once	CASSLLAPGDEQFF	TGTGCCAGCAGCTTACTAGCGCCCGGTGATGAGCAGTTCTTC
TRBV13	TRBJ2-3	15	TRBD1	.	CASSPRDRDTDTQYF	TGTGCCAGCAGCCCCCGGGACAGGGACACAGATACGCAGTATTTT
TRBV28	TRBJ2-5	14	TRBD2	.	CASRPGLEQETQYF	TGTGCCAGCAGACCTGGACTAGAACAAGAGACCCAGTACTTC
TRBV19	TRBJ2-1	13	TRBD1	.	CASSLTGGNEQFF	TGTGCCAGTAGTTTGACAGGGGGTAATGAGCAGTTCTTC
TRBV27	TRBJ2-7	14	.	.	CASSRASRNYEQYF	TGTGCCAGCAGTAGGGCTAGCAGAAACTACGAGCAGTACTTC
TRBV15	TRBJ2-1	18	TRBD2	.	CATSSSGGLAGSWVEQFF	TGTGCCACCAGCAGCTCAGGGGGACTAGCGGGGTCTTGGGTGGAGCAGTTCTTC
TRBV5-6	TRBJ1-5	15	TRBD1	once	CASSTGSGGGQPQHF	TGTGCCAGCAGCACGGGGTCAGGGGGCGGTCAGCCCCAGCATTTT
TRBV28	TRBJ2-7	15	TRBD2	.	CASSFRLAGGYEQYF	TGTGCCAGCAGTTTCCGACTAGCGGGAGGCTACGAGCAGTACTTC
TRBV7-9	TRBJ1-1	12	TRBD1	.	CASSSQGAEAFF	TGTGCCAGCAGCTCACAGGGGGCTGAAGCTTTCTTT
TRBV28	TRBJ1-1	15	.	.	CASSPKVRVNTEAFF	TGTGCCAGCAGTCCCAAAGTCAGGGTGAACACTGAAGCTTTCTTT
TRBV6-6	TRBJ1-2	14	TRBD1	.	CASSYPQGDYGYTF	TGTGCCAGCAGTTACCCCCAGGGGGACTATGGCTACACCTTC
TRBV30	TRBJ2-2	17	TRBD2	.	CAWRNPSGSLLTGELFF	TGTGCCTGGAGGAACCCTAGCGGGAGCTTGCTCACCGGGGAGCTGTTTTTT
TRBV28	TRBJ2-6	18	TRBD1	once	CASRHTGTGAPGANVLTF	TGTGCCAGCAGACACACCGGGACAGGGGCTCCCGGGGCCAACGTCCTGACTTTC
TRBV5-4	TRBJ2-1	12	TRBD1	.	CASSFRTGEQFF	TGTGCCAGCAGCTTCAGGACAGGGGAGCAGTTCTTC
TRBV27	TRBJ2-7	13	TRBD1	.	CASSPPTGEEQYF	TGTGCCAGCAGTCCTCCTACAGGGGAAGAGCAGTACTTC
TRBV27	TRBJ1-2	19	TRBD1	.	CASSTLYPGQGALGYGYTF	TGTGCCAGCAGTACTCTTTATCCGGGACAGGGGGCCTTGGGCTATGGCTACACCTTC
TRBV27	TRBJ2-1	17	TRBD1	.	CASSSDRVPRSYNEQFF	TGTGCCAGCAGTTCCGACAGGGTTCCCCGCTCCTACAATGAGCAGTTCTTC
TRBV27	TRBJ2-1	12	.	.	CASSSTNNEQFF	TGTGCCAGCAGCTCAACTAACAATGAGCAGTTCTTC
TRBV7-3	TRBJ2-1	15	TRBD2	.	CASSPTSGRAHEQFF	TGTGCCAGCAGCCCTACTAGCGGGAGGGCCCATGAGCAGTTCTTC
TRBV28	TRBJ1-2	13	.	.	CASSFRGAGGYTF	TGTGCCAGCAGTTTCAGGGGCGCGGGTGGCTACACCTTC
TRBV11-2	TRBJ1-5	15	TRBD1	.	CASSLGTGDGQPQHF	TGTGCCAGCAGCTTAGGGACAGGCGACGGCCAGCCCCAGCATTTT
TRBV7-9	TRBJ2-5	14	TRBD2	.	CASSWTSPAMGQYF	TGTGCCAGCAGCTGGACTAGCCCGGCAATGGGCCAGTACTTC
TRBV13	TRBJ2-1	16	TRBD2	.	CASSSQGSGSHNEQFF	TGTGCCAGCAGCTCCCAGGGTAGCGGGAGTCACAATGAGCAGTTCTTC
TRBV5-1	TRBJ2-6	16	.	.	CASIERGLSGANVLTF	TGCGCCAGCATAGAGCGCGGGTTATCTGGGGCCAACGTCCTGACTTTC
TRBV7-9	TRBJ2-2	15	TRBD2	.	CASSLEAGEGGELFF	TGTGCCAGCAGCTTAGAAGCGGGAGAGGGCGGGGAGCTGTTTTTT
TRBV19	TRBJ1-1	13	.	once	CASSPQMNTEAFF	TGTGCCAGTAGTCCCCAGATGAACACTGAAGCTTTCTTT
TRBV19	TRBJ2-3	14	TRBD2	.	CASRIAGEVDTQYF	TGTGCCAGTCGCATAGCGGGAGAGGTAGATACGCAGTATTTT
TRBV5-4	TRBJ2-1	12	.	.	CASGRGEDEQFF	TGTGCCAGCGGTAGAGGGGAGGATGAGCAGTTCTTC
TRBV15	TRBJ2-3	16	TRBD2	.	CATSHFGLAGTDTQYF	TGTGCCACCAGCCACTTCGGACTAGCGGGAACAGATACGCAGTATTTT
TRBV5-4	TRBJ1-1	16	TRBD1	.	CASSHPIRTGNTEAFF	TGTGCCAGCAGCCACCCGATAAGGACAGGTAACACTGAAGCTTTCTTT
TRBV11-2	TRBJ2-7	16	TRBD2	.	CASSLGASGRVYEQYF	TGTGCCAGCAGCTTAGGAGCTAGCGGGAGGGTCTACGAGCAGTACTTC
TRBV25-1	TRBJ2-2	15	.	.	CASSEEGAATGELFF	TGTGCCAGCAGTGAGGAGGGGGCCGCCACCGGGGAGCTGTTTTTT
TRBV9	TRBJ2-1	15	TRBD2	.	CASSVAGGTYNEQFF	TGTGCCAGCAGCGTCGCGGGAGGCACCTACAATGAGCAGTTCTTC
TRBV9	TRBJ1-3	16	.	.	CASSVKAGVPGNTIYF	TGTGCCAGCAGCGTAAAGGCGGGAGTCCCAGGAAACACCATATATTTT
TRBV5-1	TRBJ2-5	17	TRBD2	.	CASSPGLAGVVRETQYF	TGCGCCAGCAGCCCGGGACTAGCGGGCGTCGTGCGGGAGACCCAGTACTTC
TRBV11-2	TRBJ1-4	15	TRBD1	.	CASSLTGAIWEKLFF	TGTGCCAGCAGCTTGACAGGGGCAATATGGGAAAAACTGTTTTTT
TRBV7-3	TRBJ2-1	11	.	.	CASSLGGEQFF	TGTGCCAGCAGCTTAGGGGGGGAGCAGTTCTTC
TRBV7-9	TRBJ2-3	15	.	.	CASSLSGDSTDTQYF	TGTGCCAGCAGCTTATCAGGGGACAGCACAGATACGCAGTATTTT
TRBV5-1	TRBJ2-5	14	.	.	CASSLVFSQETQYF	TGCGCCAGCAGCTTGGTATTCAGCCAAGAGACCCAGTACTTC
TRBV28	TRBJ2-7	17	TRBD2	.	CASSRGTSGRGDYEQYF	TGTGCCAGCAGCCGGGGGACTAGCGGGAGAGGGGACTACGAGCAGTACTTC
TRBV5-1	TRBJ1-1	15	TRBD1	few	CASSPSEGARTEAFF	TGCGCCAGCAGCCCTTCCGAGGGGGCGCGGACTGAAGCTTTCTTT
TRBV14	TRBJ2-3	15	.	.	CASSQTRVGTDTQYF	TGTGCCAGCAGCCAAACTAGAGTTGGCACAGATACGCAGTATTTT
TRBV6-5	TRBJ1-5	13	.	.	CASSPLLNQPQHF	TGTGCCAGCAGTCCCCTTTTAAATCAGCCCCAGCATTTT
TRBV4-1	TRBJ2-7	15	.	.	CASSQDRQSLYEQYF	TGCGCCAGCAGCCAAGACAGACAAAGCCTCTACGAGCAGTACTTC
TRBV7-9	TRBJ2-5	15	.	once	CASSPDNELQETQYF	TGTGCCAGCAGCCCCGACAATGAGCTCCAAGAGACCCAGTACTTC
TRBV11-2	TRBJ1-1	13	TRBD1	.	CASRPPGQGVAFF	TGTGCCAGCAGACCTCCGGGACAGGGCGTTGCTTTCTTT
TRBV6-5	TRBJ2-1	13	.	.	CASSYYRYNEQFF	TGTGCCAGCAGTTATTATCGCTACAATGAGCAGTTCTTC
TRBV28	TRBJ2-5	16	TRBD2	.	CASRSYSGSAGETQYF	TGTGCCAGCAGGAGCTATAGCGGGTCGGCGGGAGAGACCCAGTACTTC
TRBV11-1	TRBJ2-7	14	.	.	CASSTDRLPYEQYF	TGTGCCAGCAGCACAGACAGGTTACCCTACGAGCAGTACTTC